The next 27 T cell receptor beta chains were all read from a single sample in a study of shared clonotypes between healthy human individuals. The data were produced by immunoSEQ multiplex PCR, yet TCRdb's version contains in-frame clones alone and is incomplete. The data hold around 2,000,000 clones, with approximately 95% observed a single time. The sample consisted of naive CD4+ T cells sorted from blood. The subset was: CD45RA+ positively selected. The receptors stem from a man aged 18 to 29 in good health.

The DNA of the CDR3 is TGTGCCAGCAGCGGGACTAGCGGGGGTACAGATACGCAGTATTTT. It codes for CASSGTSGGTDTQYF. The chain is built from TRBV11-1 and TRBJ2-3; 14 bases are shared with TRBD2. This CDR3 contains 15 residues. V was pared by 5 bases and J by 3 bases, with 1 base of the junction left unmatched. CDR1 is SGHAT and CDR2 is FQDESV in the germline V gene (reference sequence).

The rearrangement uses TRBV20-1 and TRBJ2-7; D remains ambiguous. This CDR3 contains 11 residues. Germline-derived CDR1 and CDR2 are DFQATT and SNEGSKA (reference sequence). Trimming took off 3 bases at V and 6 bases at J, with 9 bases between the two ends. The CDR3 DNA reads TGCAGTGCTAGCTGGCGAAGCGAGCAGTACTTC. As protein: CSASWRSEQYF.

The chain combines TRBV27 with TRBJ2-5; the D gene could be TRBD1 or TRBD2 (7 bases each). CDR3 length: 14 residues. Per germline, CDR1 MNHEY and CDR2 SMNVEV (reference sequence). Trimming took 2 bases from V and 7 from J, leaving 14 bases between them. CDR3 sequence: CASSLTGEGVTQYF. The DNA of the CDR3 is TGTGCCAGCAGTTTAACAGGGGAGGGAGTGACCCAGTACTTC.

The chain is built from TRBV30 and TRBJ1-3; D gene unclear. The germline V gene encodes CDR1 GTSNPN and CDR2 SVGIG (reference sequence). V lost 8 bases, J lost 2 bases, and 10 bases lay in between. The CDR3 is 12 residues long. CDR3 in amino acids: CAGWRTGNTIYF. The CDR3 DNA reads TGTGCCGGATGGAGAACTGGAAACACCATATATTTT.

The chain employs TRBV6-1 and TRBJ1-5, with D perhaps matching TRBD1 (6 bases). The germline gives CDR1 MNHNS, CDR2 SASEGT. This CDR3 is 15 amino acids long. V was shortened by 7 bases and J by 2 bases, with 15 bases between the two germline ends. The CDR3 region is CASIGQTLGNQPQHF. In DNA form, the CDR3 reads TGTGCCAGCATCGGACAGACGTTGGGCAATCAGCCCCAGCATTTT.

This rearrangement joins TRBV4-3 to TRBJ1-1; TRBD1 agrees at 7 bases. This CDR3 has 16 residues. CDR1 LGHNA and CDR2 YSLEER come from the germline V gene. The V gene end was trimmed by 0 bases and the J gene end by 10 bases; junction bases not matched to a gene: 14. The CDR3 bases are TGCGCCAGCAGCCAAGATAACCCAGGGGGTGAGGGGAGAGCTTTCTTT. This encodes CASSQDNPGGEGRAFF.

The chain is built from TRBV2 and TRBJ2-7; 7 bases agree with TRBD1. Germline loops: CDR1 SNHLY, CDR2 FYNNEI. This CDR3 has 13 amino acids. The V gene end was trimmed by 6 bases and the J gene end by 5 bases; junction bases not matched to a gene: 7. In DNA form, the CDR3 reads TGTGCCAGCAGGGAGACAGGGTCCCACGAGCAGTACTTC. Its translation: CASRETGSHEQYF.

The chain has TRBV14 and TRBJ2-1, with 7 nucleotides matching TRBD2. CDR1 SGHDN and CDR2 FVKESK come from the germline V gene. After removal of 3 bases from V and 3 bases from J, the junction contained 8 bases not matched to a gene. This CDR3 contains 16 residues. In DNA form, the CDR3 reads TGTGCCAGCAGCCACGCCGGCCGGGGGGACTACAATGAGCAGTTCTTC. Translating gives CASSHAGRGDYNEQFF.

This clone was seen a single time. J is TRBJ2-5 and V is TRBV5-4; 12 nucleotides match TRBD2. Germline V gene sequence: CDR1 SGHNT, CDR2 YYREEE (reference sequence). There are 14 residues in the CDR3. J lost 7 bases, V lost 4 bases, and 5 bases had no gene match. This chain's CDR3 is CASSAPTSGGTQYF. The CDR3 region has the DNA TGTGCCAGCAGCGCGCCGACTAGCGGGGGGACCCAGTACTTC.

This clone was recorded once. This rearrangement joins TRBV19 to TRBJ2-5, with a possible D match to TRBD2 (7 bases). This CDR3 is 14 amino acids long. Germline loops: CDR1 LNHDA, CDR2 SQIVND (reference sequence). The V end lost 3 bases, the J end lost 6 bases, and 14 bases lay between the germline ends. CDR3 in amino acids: CASSMKQGGKTQYF. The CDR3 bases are TGTGCCAGTAGTATGAAACAGGGAGGGAAGACCCAGTACTTC.

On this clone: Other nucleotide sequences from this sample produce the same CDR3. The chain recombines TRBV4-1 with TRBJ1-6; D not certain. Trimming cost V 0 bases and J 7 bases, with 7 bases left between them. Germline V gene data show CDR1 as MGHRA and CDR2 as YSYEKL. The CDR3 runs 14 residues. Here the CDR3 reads CASSQDRANSPLHF. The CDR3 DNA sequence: TGCGCCAGCAGCCAAGATCGGGCCAATTCACCCCTCCACTTT.

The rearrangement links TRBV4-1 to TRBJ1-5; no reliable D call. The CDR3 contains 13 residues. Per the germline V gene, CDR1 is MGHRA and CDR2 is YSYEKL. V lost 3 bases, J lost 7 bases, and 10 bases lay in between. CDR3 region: CASSQDGWQPQHF. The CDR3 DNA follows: TGCGCCAGCAGCCAGGACGGTTGGCAGCCCCAGCATTTT.

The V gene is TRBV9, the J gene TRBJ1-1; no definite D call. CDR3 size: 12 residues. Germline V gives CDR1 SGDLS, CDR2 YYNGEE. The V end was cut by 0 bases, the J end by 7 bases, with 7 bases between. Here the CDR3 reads CASSVGVGEAFF. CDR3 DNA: TGTGCCAGCAGCGTAGGGGTGGGTGAAGCTTTCTTT.

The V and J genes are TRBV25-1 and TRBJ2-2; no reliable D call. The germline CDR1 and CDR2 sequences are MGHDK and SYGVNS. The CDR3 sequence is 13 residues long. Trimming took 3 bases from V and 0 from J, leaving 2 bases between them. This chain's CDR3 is CASSDTNTGELFF. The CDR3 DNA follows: TGTGCCAGCAGTGATACGAACACCGGGGAGCTGTTTTTT.

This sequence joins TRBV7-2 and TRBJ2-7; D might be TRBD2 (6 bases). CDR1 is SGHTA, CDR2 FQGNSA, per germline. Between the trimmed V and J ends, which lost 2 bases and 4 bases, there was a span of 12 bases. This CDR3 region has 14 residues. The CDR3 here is CASSLRREVYEQYF. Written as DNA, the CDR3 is TGTGCCAGCAGCTTAAGAAGGGAGGTGTACGAGCAGTACTTC.

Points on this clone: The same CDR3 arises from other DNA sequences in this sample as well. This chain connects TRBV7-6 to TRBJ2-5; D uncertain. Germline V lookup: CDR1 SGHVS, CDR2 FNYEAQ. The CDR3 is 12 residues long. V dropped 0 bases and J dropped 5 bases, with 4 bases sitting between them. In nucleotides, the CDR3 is TGTGCCAGCAGCTTAGCCCTGGAGACCCAGTACTTC. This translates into CASSLALETQYF. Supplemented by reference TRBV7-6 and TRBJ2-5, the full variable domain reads GAGVSQSPRYKVTKRGQDVALRCDPISGHVSLYWYRQALGQGPEFLTYFNYEAQQDKSGLPNDRFSAERPEGSISTLTIQRTEQRDSAMYRCASSLALETQYFGPGTRLLVL.

CDR3 residues: CASSLLGRDTQYF. The CDR3 bases are TGTGCCAGCAGTTTACTGGGCCGGGATACGCAGTATTTT. The rearrangement joins TRBV28 to TRBJ2-3, with unresolved D. The V end was cut by 2 bases, the J end by 6 bases, with 9 bases between. Germline V gene sequence: CDR1 MDHEN, CDR2 SYDVKM. The CDR3 sequence is 13 residues long.

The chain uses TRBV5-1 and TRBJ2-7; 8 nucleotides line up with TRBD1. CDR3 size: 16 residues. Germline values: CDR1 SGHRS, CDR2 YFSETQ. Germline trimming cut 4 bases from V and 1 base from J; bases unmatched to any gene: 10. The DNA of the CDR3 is TGCGCCAGCAGCAGGGACAGGACCACACCTTCCTACGAGCAGTACTTC. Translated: CASSRDRTTPSYEQYF.

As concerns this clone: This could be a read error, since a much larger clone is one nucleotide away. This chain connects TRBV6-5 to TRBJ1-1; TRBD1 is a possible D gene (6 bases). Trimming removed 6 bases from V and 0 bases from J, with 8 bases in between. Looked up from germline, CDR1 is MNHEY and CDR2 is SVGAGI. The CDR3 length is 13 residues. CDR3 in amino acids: CASRRQVNTEAFF. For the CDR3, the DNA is TGTGCCAGCAGACGACAGGTGAACACTGAAGCTTTCTTT.

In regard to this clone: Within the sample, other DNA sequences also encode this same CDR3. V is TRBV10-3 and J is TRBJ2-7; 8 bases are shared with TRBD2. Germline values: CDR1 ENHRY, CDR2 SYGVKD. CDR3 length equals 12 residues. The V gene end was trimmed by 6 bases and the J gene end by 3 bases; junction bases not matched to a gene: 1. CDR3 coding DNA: TGTGCCATCAGAGGGACTAGCTACGAGCAGTACTTC. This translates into CAIRGTSYEQYF.

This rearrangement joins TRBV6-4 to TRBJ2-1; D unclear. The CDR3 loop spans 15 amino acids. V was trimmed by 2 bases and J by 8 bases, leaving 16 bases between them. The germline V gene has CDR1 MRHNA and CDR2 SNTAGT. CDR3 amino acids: CASSDGYKNGDEQFF. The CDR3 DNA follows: TGTGCCAGCAGTGACGGCTACAAGAATGGCGATGAGCAGTTCTTC.

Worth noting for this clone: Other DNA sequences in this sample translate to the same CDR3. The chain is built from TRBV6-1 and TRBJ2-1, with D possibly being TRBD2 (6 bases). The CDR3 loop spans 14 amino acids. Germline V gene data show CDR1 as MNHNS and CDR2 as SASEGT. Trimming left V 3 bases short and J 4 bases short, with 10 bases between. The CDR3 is CASSERGGYNEQFF. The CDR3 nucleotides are TGTGCCAGCAGTGAGCGGGGAGGTTACAATGAGCAGTTCTTC.

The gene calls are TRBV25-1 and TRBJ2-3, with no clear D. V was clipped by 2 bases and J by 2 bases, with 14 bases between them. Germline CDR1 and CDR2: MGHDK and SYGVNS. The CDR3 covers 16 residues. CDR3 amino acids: CASSEQSRLYTDTQYF. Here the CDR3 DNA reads TGTGCCAGCAGTGAACAGTCGAGACTTTACACAGATACGCAGTATTTT.

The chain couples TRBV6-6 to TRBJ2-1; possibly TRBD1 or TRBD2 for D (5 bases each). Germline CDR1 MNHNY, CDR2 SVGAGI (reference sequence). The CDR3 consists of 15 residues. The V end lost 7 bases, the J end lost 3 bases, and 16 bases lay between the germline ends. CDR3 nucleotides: TGTGCCAGCACCGAGACGGGGCTCGGCTACAATGAGCAGTTCTTC. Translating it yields CASTETGLGYNEQFF.

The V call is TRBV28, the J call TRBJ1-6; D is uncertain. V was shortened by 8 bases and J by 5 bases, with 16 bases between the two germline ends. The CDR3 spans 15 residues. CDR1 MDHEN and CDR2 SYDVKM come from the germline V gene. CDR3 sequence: CASSSAGLNNSPLHF. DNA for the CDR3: TGTGCCAGCTCATCAGCAGGCCTCAATAATTCACCCCTCCACTTT.

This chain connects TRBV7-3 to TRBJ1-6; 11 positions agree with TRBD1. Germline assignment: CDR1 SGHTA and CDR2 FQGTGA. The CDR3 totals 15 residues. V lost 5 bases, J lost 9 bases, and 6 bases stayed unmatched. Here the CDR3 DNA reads TGTGCCAGCAGCCTTCGGACAGGGGGCTCTTCACCCCTCCACTTT. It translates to CASSLRTGGSSPLHF.

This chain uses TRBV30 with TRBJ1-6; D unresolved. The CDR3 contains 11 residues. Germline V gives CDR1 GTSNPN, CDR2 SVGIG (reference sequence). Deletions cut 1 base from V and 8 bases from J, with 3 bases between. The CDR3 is CAWSDDSPLHF. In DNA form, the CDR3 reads TGTGCCTGGAGTGACGATTCACCCCTCCACTTT.